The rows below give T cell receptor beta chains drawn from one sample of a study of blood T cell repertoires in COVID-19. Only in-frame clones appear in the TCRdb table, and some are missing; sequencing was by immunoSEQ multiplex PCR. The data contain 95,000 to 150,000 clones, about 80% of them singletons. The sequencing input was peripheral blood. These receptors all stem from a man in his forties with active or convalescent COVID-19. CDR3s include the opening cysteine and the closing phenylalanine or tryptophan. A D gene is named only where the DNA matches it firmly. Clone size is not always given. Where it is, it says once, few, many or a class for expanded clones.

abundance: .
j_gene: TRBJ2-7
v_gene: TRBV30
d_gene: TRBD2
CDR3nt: TGTGCCTGGAGTCGAAGCGGGGGGTACGAGCAGTACTTC
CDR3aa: CAWSRSGGYEQYF

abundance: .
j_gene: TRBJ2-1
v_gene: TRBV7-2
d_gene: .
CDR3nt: TGTGCCAGCAGTCAATATGGACAATACAATGAGCAGTTCTTC
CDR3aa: CASSQYGQYNEQFF

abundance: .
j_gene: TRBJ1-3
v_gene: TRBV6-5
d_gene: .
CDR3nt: TGTGCCACCATTCGCGCGGAGGGCGGGAACACCATATATTTT
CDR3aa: CATIRAEGGNTIYF

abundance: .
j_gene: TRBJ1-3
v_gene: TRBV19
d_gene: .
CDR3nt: TGTGCCAGCTCGAGGGCTCGTTCCTCTGGAAACACCATATATTTT
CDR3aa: CASSRARSSGNTIYF

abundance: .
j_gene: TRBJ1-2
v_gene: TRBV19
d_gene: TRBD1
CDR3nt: TGTGCCAGTAGTTTACTTTCCGGGACAGAAGGTTATGGCTACACCTTC
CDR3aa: CASSLLSGTEGYGYTF

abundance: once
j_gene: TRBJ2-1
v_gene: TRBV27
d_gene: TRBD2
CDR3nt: TGTGCCAGCAGCCGGGGGGGTGTCTTAGCGGGGCATGAGCAGTTCTTC
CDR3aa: CASSRGGVLAGHEQFF

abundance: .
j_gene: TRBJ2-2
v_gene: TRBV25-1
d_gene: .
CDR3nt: TGTGCCAGCAGTGAATCCCGGGTGAACACCGGGGAGCTGTTTTTT
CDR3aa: CASSESRVNTGELFF

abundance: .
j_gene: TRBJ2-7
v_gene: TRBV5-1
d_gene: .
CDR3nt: TGCGCCAGCAGCTTACAGGTAAACTCCTACGAGCAGTACTTC
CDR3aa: CASSLQVNSYEQYF

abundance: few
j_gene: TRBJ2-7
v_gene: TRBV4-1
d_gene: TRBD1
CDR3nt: TGCGCCAGCAGCCCTACGACAGGGTTCGACGAGCAGTACTTC
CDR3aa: CASSPTTGFDEQYF

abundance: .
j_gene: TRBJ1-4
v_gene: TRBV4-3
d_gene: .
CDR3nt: TGCGCCAGCAGCCAAGAGGGGGCGCCGGATGAAAAACTGTTTTTT
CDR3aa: CASSQEGAPDEKLFF

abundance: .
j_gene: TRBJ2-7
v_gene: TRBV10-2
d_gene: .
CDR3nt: TGCGCCAGCTTCCCGGGCGGGCCTTACTACGAGCAGTACTTC
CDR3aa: CASFPGGPYYEQYF

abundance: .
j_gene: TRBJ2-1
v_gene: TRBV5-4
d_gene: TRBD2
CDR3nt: TGTGCCAGCAGCCCCGGACGGGCTAGCGGGAGAGATGAGCAGTTCTTC
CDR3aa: CASSPGRASGRDEQFF

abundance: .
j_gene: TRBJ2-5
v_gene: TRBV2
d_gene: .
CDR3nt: TGTGCCAGCCGGAAAACAGGGTCCACGGTAGGAGAGACCCAGTACTTC
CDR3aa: CASRKTGSTVGETQYF

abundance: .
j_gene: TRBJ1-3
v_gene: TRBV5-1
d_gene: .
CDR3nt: TGCGCCAGCAGCTTAGACGGGACTGAGGGAAACACCATATATTTT
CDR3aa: CASSLDGTEGNTIYF

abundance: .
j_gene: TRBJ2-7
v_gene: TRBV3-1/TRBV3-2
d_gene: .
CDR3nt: TGTGCCAGCAGCCAAGAACTAGTAGGTATTACAATACAGTACTTC
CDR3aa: CASSQELVGITIQYF

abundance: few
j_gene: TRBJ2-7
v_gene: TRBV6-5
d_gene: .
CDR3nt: TGTGCCAGCAGCGCCCTCGGGAAAGCCTACGAGCAGTACTTC
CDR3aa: CASSALGKAYEQYF

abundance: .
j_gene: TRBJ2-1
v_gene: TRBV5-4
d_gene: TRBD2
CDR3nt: TGTGCCAGCAGCTTGGGTAGCGGGGGGGAAAATGAGCAGTTCTTC
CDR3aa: CASSLGSGGENEQFF

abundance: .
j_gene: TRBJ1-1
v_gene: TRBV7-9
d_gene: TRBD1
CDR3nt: TGTGCCAGCAGCGAACCGACAGGGAGGACTGAAGCTTTCTTT
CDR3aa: CASSEPTGRTEAFF

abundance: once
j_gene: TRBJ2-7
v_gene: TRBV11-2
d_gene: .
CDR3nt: TGTGCCAGCAGCCCAATTAGAGGCGCGTTTTTCGAGCAGTACTTC
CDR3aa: CASSPIRGAFFEQYF

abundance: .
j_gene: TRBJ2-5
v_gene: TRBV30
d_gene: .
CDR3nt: TGTGCCTGGAGTGTATCCAGCCAAGAGACCCAGTACTTC
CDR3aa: CAWSVSSQETQYF

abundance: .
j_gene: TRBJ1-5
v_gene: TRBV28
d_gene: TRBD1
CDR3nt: TGTGCCAGCAGTCCCCCGGGACAGGGGGTATATAATCAGCCCCAGCATTTT
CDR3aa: CASSPPGQGVYNQPQHF

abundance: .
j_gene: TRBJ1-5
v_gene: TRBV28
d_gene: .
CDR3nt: TGTGCCAGCAGTCGGGAGTATAGCAATCAGCCCCAGCATTTT
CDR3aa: CASSREYSNQPQHF

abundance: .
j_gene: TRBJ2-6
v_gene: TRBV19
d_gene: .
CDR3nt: TGTGCCAGTAGTCCCAATCCCTCTGGGGCCAACGTCCTGACTTTC
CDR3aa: CASSPNPSGANVLTF

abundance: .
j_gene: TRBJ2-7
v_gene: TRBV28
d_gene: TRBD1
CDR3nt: TGTGCCAGCAGCCTCCCTCGGACAGGGGGGGGGTACGAGCAGTACTTC
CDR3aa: CASSLPRTGGGYEQYF